These 21 T cell receptor beta chains originate from one sample sequenced in a study of T-cell memory formation after mild COVID-19. TCRdb reprocessed the 5' RACE reads with MiXCR, giving one entry per CDR3 protein. Of approximately 570,000 distinct CDR3 sequences in the sample, 15% to 20% were seen once. Source material: PBMCs or a T cell subset sorted from them (not recorded which). The receptors shown here come from an adult woman who had mild COVID-19 (a few samples of this study predate the infection). Cell type and time point are not known.

This clonotype has a handful of counts. The chain recombines TRBV20-1 with TRBJ2-7; TRBD2 might be the D (6 bases). This CDR3 spans 13 amino acids. The germline CDR1 and CDR2 sequences are DFQATT and SNEGSKA (reference sequence). V lost 6 bases to trimming and J lost 4 bases, with 16 bases between them. The CDR3 DNA sequence: TGCAGTGCCAGCCCACCGGGGGTTTACGAGCAGTACTTC. The encoded protein is CSASPPGVYEQYF.

Only a few counts were recorded for this clonotype. V gene TRBV11-2 combines with J gene TRBJ2-7, with D perhaps TRBD2 (5 bases). CDR3 length: 15 residues. V was shortened by 5 bases and J by 3 bases, with 17 bases between the two germline ends. Germline CDR1 reads SGHAT; CDR2 reads FQNNGV. The CDR3 sequence: CASSHPWPGNYEQYF. DNA for the CDR3: TGTGCCAGCAGCCACCCTTGGCCGGGGAACTACGAGCAGTACTTC.

This clonotype occurred a few times. The chain couples TRBV15 to TRBJ2-2; D not certain. Germline values: CDR1 LNHNV, CDR2 YYDKDF (reference sequence). The V gene lost 0 bases and the J gene lost 6 bases, with 5 bases spanning the gap. This CDR3 region has 13 residues. CDR3 coding DNA: TGTGCCACCAGCAGAGATAGGGCCGGGGAGCTGTTTTTT. As protein: CATSRDRAGELFF.

V usage is TRBV7-2 and J usage is TRBJ1-2; tentatively, D is TRBD1 (5 bases). V lost 1 base and J 8 bases, leaving 14 bases between the germline ends. CDR3 size: 14 residues. Germline values: CDR1 SGHTA, CDR2 FQGNSA. The CDR3 nucleotides are TGTGCCAGCAGCTTAGGCGCAGGGTTGCGCGGCTACACCTTC. Translating it yields CASSLGAGLRGYTF.

This clonotype was seen only a few times. The rearrangement joins TRBV29-1 to TRBJ2-3, with a weak D call TRBD1 (6 bases). Germline CDR1 reads SQVTM; CDR2 reads ANQGSEA. The CDR3 extends over 15 amino acids. V lost 2 bases to trimming and J lost 2 bases, with 14 bases between them. The CDR3 loop is CSVEMRGTYTDTQYF. The CDR3 DNA reads as TGCAGCGTTGAAATGAGGGGGACCTACACAGATACGCAGTATTTT.

This clonotype was seen only a few times. The chain uses TRBV25-1 and TRBJ1-5; D remains unclear. This CDR3 is built from 12 residues. Germline CDR1 MGHDK, CDR2 SYGVNS. V shed 2 bases and J shed 5 bases, with 4 bases lying between them. CDR3 region: CASSEEDQPQHF. CDR3 sequence (DNA): TGTGCCAGCAGTGAAGAAGATCAGCCCCAGCATTTT.

This clonotype was found a few times. The chain recombines TRBV6-2 or TRBV6-3 with TRBJ1-1; no definite D call. Looked up from germline, CDR1 is MNHEY and CDR2 is SVGEGT. This CDR3 is 13 amino acids long. V was pared by 3 bases and J by 1 base, with 6 bases between. As DNA, the CDR3 is TGTGCCAGCAGTTATGTCAAGAACACTGAAGCTTTCTTT. Amino acids: CASSYVKNTEAFF.

This clonotype was seen a few times. This chain connects TRBV7-2 to TRBJ2-5; weak D call: TRBD2 (7 bases). The CDR3 covers 15 residues. V dropped 0 bases and J dropped 5 bases, with 13 bases sitting between them. Germline V gene sequence: CDR1 SGHTA, CDR2 FQGNSA. The CDR3: CASSLAGGTKETQYF. The CDR3 DNA is TGTGCCAGCAGCTTAGCGGGGGGGACAAAGGAGACCCAGTACTTC.

The gene calls are TRBV6-5 and TRBJ1-2; D ambiguous. CDR1 is MNHEY, CDR2 SVGAGI, per germline. The CDR3 sequence is 14 residues long. Deletions cut 8 bases from V and 8 bases from J, with 21 bases between. CDR3: CASSPDGLSRGYTF. For the CDR3, the DNA is TGTGCCAGCTCGCCCGACGGCCTCTCGAGGGGCTACACCTTC.

This clonotype appeared a few times. This chain connects TRBV3-1 to TRBJ2-1; unclear D gene. Germline CDR1 reads LGHDT; CDR2 reads YNNKEL (reference sequence). This CDR3 has 11 amino acids. V was clipped by 8 bases and J by 4 bases, with 6 bases between them. The CDR3 bases are TGTGCCAGCGAAGGTTACAATGAGCAGTTCTTC. Its translation: CASEGYNEQFF.

This clonotype was counted only a few times. The rearrangement links TRBV5-1 to TRBJ2-3; 7 nucleotides agree with TRBD2. There are 15 residues in the CDR3. Germline lookup yields CDR1 SGHRS and CDR2 YFSETQ. V gave up 7 bases and J gave up 0 bases; unmatched junction bases: 8. CDR3 amino acids: CASYRTSLSTDTQYF. The CDR3 DNA follows: TGCGCCAGCTATCGGACTAGTCTTAGCACAGATACGCAGTATTTT.

This chain joins TRBV20-1 and TRBJ1-1; D is ambiguous. The germline CDR1 and CDR2 sequences are DFQATT and SNEGSKA (reference sequence). The V gene lost 3 bases and the J gene lost 3 bases, with 8 bases spanning the gap. The CDR3 is made up of 12 amino acids. The CDR3 sequence: CSASPHHTEAFF. The CDR3 DNA reads TGCAGTGCTAGCCCACATCACACTGAAGCTTTCTTT.

This clonotype was counted many times. This chain uses TRBV5-5 with TRBJ2-3; 10 nucleotides agree with TRBD2. With V trimmed by 0 bases and J by 3 bases, 4 bases remained unmatched. The CDR3 has 16 residues. The germline CDR1 and CDR2 sequences are SGHKS and YYEKEE (reference sequence). DNA of the CDR3: TGTGCCAGCAGCTTGGATCTAGCGGGGGTGACAGATACGCAGTATTTT. Translation gives CASSLDLAGVTDTQYF.

The chain combines TRBV12-3 or TRBV12-4 with TRBJ2-7; D may be TRBD1 (6 bases). V lost 8 bases to trimming and J lost 1 base, with 15 bases between them. This CDR3 spans 14 amino acids. This chain's CDR3 is CASRATGVSYEQYF. The CDR3 DNA reads TGTGCCAGCCGGGCGACAGGCGTTTCCTACGAGCAGTACTTC.

This clonotype was found a few times. The rearrangement joins TRBV7-2 to TRBJ2-7, with a weak D call TRBD1 (6 bases). The CDR3 extends over 17 amino acids. The germline V gene encodes CDR1 SGHTA and CDR2 FQGNSA. Trimming cost V 0 bases and J 2 bases, with 17 bases left between them. The CDR3 loop is CASSLAGTPSYAYEQYF. DNA for the CDR3: TGTGCCAGCAGCTTAGCGGGGACACCGAGCTACGCCTACGAGCAGTACTTC.

The sample holds a few counts of this clonotype. The V call is TRBV19, the J call TRBJ2-7; TRBD1 is a possible D gene (6 bases). This CDR3 region has 16 residues. Per germline, CDR1 LNHDA and CDR2 SQIVND (reference sequence). The germline V and J ends were trimmed by 3 bases and 1 base, with 16 bases remaining between them. The CDR3 sequence is CASSIPGAGDSYEQYF. In DNA, the CDR3 is TGTGCCAGTAGTATCCCTGGGGCAGGGGATTCCTACGAGCAGTACTTC.

This clonotype occurred a few times. The chain links TRBV12-3 or TRBV12-4 to TRBJ2-1; 14 nucleotides match TRBD2. V lost 2 bases to trimming and J lost 0 bases; unmatched junction nucleotides: 15. The CDR3 sequence is 22 residues long. CDR3 coding DNA: TGTGCCAGCAGTTTAAGACTAGCGGGAGGGCCGTTGTTTGGGAGCTCCTACAATGAGCAGTTCTTC. It translates to CASSLRLAGGPLFGSSYNEQFF.

The V and J genes are TRBV29-1 and TRBJ2-2; 7 bases agree with TRBD2. This CDR3 contains 16 residues. The V segment lost 0 bases and the J segment 1 base; nucleotides outside the gene matches: 5. Looked up from germline, CDR1 is SQVTM and CDR2 is ANQGSEA. CDR3 nucleotide sequence: TGCAGCGTTGAAGATCGAGGACTAGGGAACACCGGGGAGCTGTTTTTT. This sequence encodes CSVEDRGLGNTGELFF.

This chain connects TRBV7-9 to TRBJ1-1, with 10 bases aligning to TRBD1. There are 16 residues in the CDR3. The ends lost 1 base at V and 1 base at J; junction bases unmatched: 3. Looked up from germline, CDR1 is SEHNR and CDR2 is FQNEAQ (reference sequence). In DNA, the CDR3 is TGTGCCAGCAGCTTAGGGACAGGGGGAAAGAACACTGAAGCTTTCTTT. Its protein product is CASSLGTGGKNTEAFF. Full variable domain (rest looked up from reference TRBV7-9 and TRBJ1-1): DTGVSQNPRHKITKRGQNVTFRCDPISEHNRLYWYRQTLGQGPEFLTYFQNEAQLEKSRLLSDRFSAERPKGSFSTLEIQRTEQGDSAMYLCASSLGTGGKNTEAFFGQGTRLTVV.

The rearrangement uses TRBV7-9 and TRBJ2-3; TRBD2 matches 7 bases. Germline V gene lookup returns CDR1 SEHNR and CDR2 FQNEAQ (reference sequence). V was pared by 4 bases and J by 0 bases, with 22 bases of the junction left unmatched. This CDR3 has 21 residues. The CDR3 coding sequence is TGTGCCAGCAGCTCTCTTGTCGGGAGGCGACCTCAGGGCCCTAGCACAGATACGCAGTATTTT. This sequence encodes CASSSLVGRRPQGPSTDTQYF.

This clonotype was counted between two and nine times. The chain carries TRBV12-3 or TRBV12-4 and TRBJ2-3; 8 nucleotides agree with TRBD2. Unmatched junction bases numbered 13, after V lost 6 bases and J lost 2 bases. This CDR3 spans 17 amino acids. The CDR3 region is CASSPGSAGGFTDTQYF. The DNA for the CDR3 is TGTGCCAGCAGCCCCGGGTCTGCGGGGGGCTTCACAGATACGCAGTATTTT.